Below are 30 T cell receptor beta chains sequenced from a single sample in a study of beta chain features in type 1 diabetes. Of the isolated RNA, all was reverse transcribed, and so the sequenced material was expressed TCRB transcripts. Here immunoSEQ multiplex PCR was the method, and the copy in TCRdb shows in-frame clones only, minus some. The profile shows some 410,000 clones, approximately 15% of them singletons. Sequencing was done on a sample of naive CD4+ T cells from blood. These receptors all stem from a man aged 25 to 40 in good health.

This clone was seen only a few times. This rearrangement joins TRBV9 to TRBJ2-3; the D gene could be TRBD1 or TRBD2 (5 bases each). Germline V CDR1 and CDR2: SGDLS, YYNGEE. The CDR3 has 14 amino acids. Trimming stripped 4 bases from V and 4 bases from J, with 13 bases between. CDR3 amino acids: CASSRDQGPDTQYF. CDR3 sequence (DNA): TGTGCCAGCAGCCGGGACCAAGGTCCAGATACGCAGTATTTT.

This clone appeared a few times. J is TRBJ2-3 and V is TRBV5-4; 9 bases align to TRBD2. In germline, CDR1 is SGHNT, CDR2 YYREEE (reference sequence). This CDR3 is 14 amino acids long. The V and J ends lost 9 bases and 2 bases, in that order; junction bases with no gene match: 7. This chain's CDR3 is CAMGLAGPTDTQYF. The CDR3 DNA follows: TGTGCCATGGGGCTAGCGGGACCCACAGATACGCAGTATTTT.

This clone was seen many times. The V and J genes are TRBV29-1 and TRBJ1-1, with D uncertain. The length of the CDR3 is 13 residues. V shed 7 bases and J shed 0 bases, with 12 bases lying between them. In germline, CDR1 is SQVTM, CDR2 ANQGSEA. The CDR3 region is CSAGGQMNTEAFF. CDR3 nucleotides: TGCAGCGCTGGAGGGCAAATGAACACTGAAGCTTTCTTT.

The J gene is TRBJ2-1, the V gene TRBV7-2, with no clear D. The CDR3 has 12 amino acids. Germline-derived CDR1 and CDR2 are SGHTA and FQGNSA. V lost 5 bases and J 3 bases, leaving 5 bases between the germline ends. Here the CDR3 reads CASSRGYNEQFF. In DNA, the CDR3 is TGTGCCAGCAGCCGTGGCTACAATGAGCAGTTCTTC. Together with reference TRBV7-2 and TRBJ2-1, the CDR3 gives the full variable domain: GAGVSQSPSNKVTEKGKDVELRCDPISGHTALYWYRQSLGQGLEFLIYFQGNSAPDKSGLPSDRFSAERTGGSVSTLTIQRTQQEDSAVYLCASSRGYNEQFFGPGTRLTVL.

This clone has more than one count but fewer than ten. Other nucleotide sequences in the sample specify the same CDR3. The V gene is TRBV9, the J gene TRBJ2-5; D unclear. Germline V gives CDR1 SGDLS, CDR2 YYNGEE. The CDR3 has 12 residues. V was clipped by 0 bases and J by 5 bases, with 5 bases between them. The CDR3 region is CASSVVGETQYF. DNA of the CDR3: TGTGCCAGCAGCGTAGTAGGGGAGACCCAGTACTTC.

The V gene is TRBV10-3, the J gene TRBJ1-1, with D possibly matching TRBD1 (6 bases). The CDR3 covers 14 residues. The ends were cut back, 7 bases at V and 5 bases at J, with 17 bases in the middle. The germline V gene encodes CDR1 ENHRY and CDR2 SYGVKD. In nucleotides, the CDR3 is TGTGCCATCAAATTTGCACAGGGAGAGACTGAAGCTTTCTTT. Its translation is CAIKFAQGETEAFF.

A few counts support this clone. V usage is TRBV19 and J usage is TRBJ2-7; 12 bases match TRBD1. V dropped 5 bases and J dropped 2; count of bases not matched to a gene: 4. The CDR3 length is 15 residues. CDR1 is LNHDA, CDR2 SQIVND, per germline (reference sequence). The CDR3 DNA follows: TGTGCCAGTAGTCTAGGGACAGGGGGCACCTACGAGCAGTACTTC. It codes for CASSLGTGGTYEQYF.

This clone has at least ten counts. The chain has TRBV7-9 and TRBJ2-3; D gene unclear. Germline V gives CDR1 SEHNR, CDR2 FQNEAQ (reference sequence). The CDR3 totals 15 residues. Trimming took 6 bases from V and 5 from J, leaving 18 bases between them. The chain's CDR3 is CASRAALTEQDTQYF. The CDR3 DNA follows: TGTGCCAGCAGAGCTGCCCTGACTGAGCAAGATACGCAGTATTTT. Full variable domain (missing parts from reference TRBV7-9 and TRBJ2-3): DTGVSQNPRHKITKRGQNVTFRCDPISEHNRLYWYRQTLGQGPEFLTYFQNEAQLEKSRLLSDRFSAERPKGSFSTLEIQRTEQGDSAMYLCASRAALTEQDTQYFGPGTRLTVL.

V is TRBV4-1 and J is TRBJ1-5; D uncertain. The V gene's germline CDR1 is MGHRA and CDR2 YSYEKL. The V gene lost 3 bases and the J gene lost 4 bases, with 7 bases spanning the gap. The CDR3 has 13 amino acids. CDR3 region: CASSHYSNQPQHF. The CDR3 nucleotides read TGCGCCAGCAGCCATTATAGTAATCAGCCCCAGCATTTT.

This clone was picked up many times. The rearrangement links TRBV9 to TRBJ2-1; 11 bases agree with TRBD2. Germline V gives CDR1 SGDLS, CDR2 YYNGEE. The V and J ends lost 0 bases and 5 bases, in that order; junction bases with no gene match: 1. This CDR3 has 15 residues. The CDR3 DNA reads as TGTGCCAGCAGCGTAGCGGGACTAGCGGACAATGAGCAGTTCTTC. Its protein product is CASSVAGLADNEQFF.

This chain's CDR3 is CASSQGRGSQETQYF. CDR3 nucleotide sequence: TGTGCCAGCAGCCAAGGCAGGGGGTCTCAAGAGACCCAGTACTTC. The chain recombines TRBV4-2 with TRBJ2-5, with 7 bases aligning to TRBD1. The CDR3 totals 15 residues. The ends lost 1 base at V and 2 bases at J; junction bases unmatched: 4. Germline V gene sequence: CDR1 LGHNA, CDR2 YNFKEQ.

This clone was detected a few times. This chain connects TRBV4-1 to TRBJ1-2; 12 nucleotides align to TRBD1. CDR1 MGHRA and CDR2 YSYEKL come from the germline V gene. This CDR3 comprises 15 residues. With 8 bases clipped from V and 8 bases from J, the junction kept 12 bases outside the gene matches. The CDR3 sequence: CASGPGQGALGGYTF. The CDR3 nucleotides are TGCGCCAGCGGGCCGGGACAGGGGGCATTGGGCGGCTACACCTTC.

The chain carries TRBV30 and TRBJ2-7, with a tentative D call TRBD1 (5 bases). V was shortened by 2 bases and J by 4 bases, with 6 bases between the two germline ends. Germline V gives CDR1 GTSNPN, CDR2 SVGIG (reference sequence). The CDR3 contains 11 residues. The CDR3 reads CAWSQGYEQYV. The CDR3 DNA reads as TGTGCCTGGAGTCAGGGTTACGAGCAGTACGTC.

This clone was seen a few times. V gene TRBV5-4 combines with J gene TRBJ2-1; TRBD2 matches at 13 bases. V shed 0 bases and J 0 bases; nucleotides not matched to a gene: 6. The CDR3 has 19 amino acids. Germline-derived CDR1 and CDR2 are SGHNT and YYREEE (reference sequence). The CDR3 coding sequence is TGTGCCAGCAGCTTGGCGACTAGCGGGAGGAGGCCCTCCTACAATGAGCAGTTCTTC. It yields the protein CASSLATSGRRPSYNEQFF.

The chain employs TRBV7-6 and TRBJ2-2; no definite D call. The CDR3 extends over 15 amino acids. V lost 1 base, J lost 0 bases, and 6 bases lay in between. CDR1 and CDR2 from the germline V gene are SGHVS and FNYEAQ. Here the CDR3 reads CASSLGGANTGELFF. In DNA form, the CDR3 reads TGTGCCAGCAGCTTAGGAGGCGCGAACACCGGGGAGCTGTTTTTT.

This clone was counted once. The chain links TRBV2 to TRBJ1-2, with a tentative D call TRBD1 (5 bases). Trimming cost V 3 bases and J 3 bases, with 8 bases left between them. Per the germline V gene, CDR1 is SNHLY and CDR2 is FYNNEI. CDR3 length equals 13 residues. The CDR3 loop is CASSEGEDYGYTF. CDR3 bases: TGTGCCAGCAGTGAGGGGGAGGACTATGGCTACACCTTC. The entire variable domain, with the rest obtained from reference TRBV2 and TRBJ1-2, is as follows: EPEVTQTPSHQVTQMGQEVILRCVPISNHLYFYWYRQILGQKVEFLVSFYNNEISEKSEIFDDQFSVERPDGSNFTLKIRSTKLEDSAMYFCASSEGEDYGYTFGSGTRLTVV.

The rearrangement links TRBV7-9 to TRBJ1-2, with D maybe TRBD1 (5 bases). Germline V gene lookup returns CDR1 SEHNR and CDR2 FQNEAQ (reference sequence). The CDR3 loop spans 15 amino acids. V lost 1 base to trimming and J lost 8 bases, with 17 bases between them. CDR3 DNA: TGTGCCAGCAGCTTAGTTTCGGCCACTTCAGGGGGCTACACCTTC. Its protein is CASSLVSATSGGYTF.

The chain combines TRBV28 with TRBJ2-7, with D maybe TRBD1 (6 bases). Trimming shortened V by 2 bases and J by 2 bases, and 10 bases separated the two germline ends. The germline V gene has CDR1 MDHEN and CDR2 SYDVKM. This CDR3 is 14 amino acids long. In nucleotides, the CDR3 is TGTGCCAGCAGTTTAGGCCAGGGGACCTACGAGCAGTACGTC. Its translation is CASSLGQGTYEQYV.

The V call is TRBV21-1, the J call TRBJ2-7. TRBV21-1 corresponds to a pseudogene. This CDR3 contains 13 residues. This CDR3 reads CASSKERRDEQYV. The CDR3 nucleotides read TGTGCCAGCAGCAAAGAGCGAAGGGACGAGCAGTACGTC.

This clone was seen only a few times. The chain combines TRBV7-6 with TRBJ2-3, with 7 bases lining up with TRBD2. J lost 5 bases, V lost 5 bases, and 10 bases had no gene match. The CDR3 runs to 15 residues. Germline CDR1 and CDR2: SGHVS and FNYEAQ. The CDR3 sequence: CASSPGLPLGDTQYF. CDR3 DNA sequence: TGTGCCAGCAGCCCGGGACTACCCCTAGGAGATACGCAGTATTTT.

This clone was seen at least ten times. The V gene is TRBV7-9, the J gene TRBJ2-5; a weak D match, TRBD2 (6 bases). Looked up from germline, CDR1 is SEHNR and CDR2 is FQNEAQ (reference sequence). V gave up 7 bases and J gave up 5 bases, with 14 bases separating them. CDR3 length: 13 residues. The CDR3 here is CASTGLGRETQYF. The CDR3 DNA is TGTGCCAGCACGGGACTGGGAAGGGAGACCCAGTACTTC.

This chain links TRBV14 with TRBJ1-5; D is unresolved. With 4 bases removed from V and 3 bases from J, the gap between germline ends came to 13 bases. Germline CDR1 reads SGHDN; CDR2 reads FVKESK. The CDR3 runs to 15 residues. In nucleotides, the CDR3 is TGTGCCAGCAGCCCGCTCGGCAGTCACAATCAGCCCCAGCATTTT. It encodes CASSPLGSHNQPQHF.

This CDR3 reads CAISQVRTGNEKLFF. CDR3 nucleotides: TGTGCCATCAGTCAAGTGAGGACAGGGAACGAAAAACTGTTTTTT. The genes are TRBV10-3 and TRBJ1-4, with TRBD1 matching over 8 bases. The J segment lost 8 bases and the V segment lost 5 bases, leaving 10 bases of the junction unmatched. The CDR3 contains 15 residues. CDR1 ENHRY and CDR2 SYGVKD come from the germline V gene.

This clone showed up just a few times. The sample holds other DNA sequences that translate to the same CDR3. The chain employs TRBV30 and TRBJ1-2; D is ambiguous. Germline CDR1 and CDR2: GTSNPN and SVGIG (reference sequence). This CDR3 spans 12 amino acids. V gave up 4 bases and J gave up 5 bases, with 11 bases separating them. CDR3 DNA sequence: TGTGCCTGGAATCAAGGGAATTATGGCTACACCTTC. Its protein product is CAWNQGNYGYTF.

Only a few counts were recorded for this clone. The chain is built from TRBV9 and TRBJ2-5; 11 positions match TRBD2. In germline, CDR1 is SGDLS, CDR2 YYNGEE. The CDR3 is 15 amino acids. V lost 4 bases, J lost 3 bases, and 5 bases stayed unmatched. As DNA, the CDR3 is TGTGCCAGCAGCTTTAGCGGGGGGGCCGAAGAGACCCAGTACTTC. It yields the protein CASSFSGGAEETQYF.

The CDR3 nucleotides are TGCAGTGCTAGTTCGGGGAAGGGCTACACCTTC. Translating it yields CSASSGKGYTF. This rearrangement joins TRBV20-1 to TRBJ1-2; D is unresolved. Germline-derived CDR1 and CDR2 are DFQATT and SNEGSKA (reference sequence). This CDR3 is built from 11 residues. V dropped 3 bases and J dropped 8 bases, with 10 bases sitting between them.

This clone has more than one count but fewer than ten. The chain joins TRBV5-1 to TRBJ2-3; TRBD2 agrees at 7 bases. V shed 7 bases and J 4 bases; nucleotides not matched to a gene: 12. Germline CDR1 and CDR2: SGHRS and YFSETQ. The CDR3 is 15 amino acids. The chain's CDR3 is CASRPAGFRADTQYF. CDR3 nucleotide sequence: TGCGCCAGCCGTCCAGCGGGGTTTCGGGCAGATACGCAGTATTTT.

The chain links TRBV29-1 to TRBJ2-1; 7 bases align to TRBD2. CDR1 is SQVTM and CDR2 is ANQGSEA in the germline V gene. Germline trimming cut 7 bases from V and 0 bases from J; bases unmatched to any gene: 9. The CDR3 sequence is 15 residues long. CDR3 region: CSALGLADSYNEQFF. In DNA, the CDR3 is TGCAGCGCTCTAGGGCTAGCGGACTCCTACAATGAGCAGTTCTTC.

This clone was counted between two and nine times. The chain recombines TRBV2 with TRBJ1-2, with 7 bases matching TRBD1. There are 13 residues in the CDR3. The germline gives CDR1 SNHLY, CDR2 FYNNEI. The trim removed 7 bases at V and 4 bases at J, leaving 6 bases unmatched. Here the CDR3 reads CASTTDRAYGYTF. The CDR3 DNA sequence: TGTGCCAGCACCACCGACAGGGCCTATGGCTACACCTTC.

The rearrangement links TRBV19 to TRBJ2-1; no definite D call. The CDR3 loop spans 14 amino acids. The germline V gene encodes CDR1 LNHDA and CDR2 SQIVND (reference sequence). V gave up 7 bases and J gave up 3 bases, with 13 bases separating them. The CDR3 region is CASTPGPSYNEQFF. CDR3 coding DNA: TGTGCCAGTACCCCTGGTCCCAGCTACAATGAGCAGTTCTTC.